This T cell receptor (beta chain) emerged from a study of blood T cell repertoires in COVID-19. Assay: immunoSEQ multiplex PCR; the TCRdb copy retains only in-frame clones and omits some. The sample lists roughly 200,000 clones, about nine tenths occurring once. Unmatched junction bases numbered 12, after V lost 6 bases and J lost 4 bases. There are 16 residues in the CDR3. Germline CDR1 and CDR2: SEHNR and FQNEAQ (reference sequence). The TCR comes from a man aged 25 to 40 who had recovered from COVID-19. V usage is TRBV7-9 and J usage is TRBJ2-5, with 9 bases fitting TRBD1. The sample was PBMCs or T cells enriched from blood (not recorded which). Here the CDR3 reads CASRPTGTGWGETQYF. CDR3 nucleotides: TGTGCCAGCAGGCCAACCGGGACAGGGTGGGGAGAGACCCAGTACTTC.